The 21 T cell receptor beta chains listed next were all sequenced from one sample in a study of blood T cell repertoires in COVID-19. TCRdb's copy holds only in-frame clones and misses some; the assay was immunoSEQ multiplex PCR. Of 150,000 or so clones listed, roughly 84% are singletons. Source material: peripheral blood. Every receptor here comes from a man in his fifties or sixties who had recovered from COVID-19.

The rearrangement uses TRBV3-1 (or the pseudogene TRBV3-2) and TRBJ1-1, with D hard to call. CDR1 and CDR2 from the germline V gene are LGHDT and YNNKEL (reference sequence). This CDR3 is 15 amino acids long. V gave up 3 bases and J gave up 1 base, with 12 bases separating them. This chain's CDR3 is CASSQLTPSNTEAFF. CDR3 DNA sequence: TGTGCCAGCAGCCAGCTGACACCATCGAACACTGAAGCTTTCTTT.

J is TRBJ1-6 and V is TRBV6-1; no firm D call. This CDR3 has 17 amino acids. Trimming shortened V by 2 bases and J by 0 bases, and 11 bases separated the two germline ends. Germline V gene sequence: CDR1 MNHNS, CDR2 SASEGT. In nucleotides, the CDR3 is TGTGCCAGCAGTGAAAACAGCCTGAGCTCCTATAATTCACCCCTCCACTTT. Amino acid sequence: CASSENSLSSYNSPLHF.

The V gene is TRBV13, the J gene TRBJ2-3, with TRBD2 matching 12 bases. The CDR3 has 18 residues. Trimming removed 5 bases from V and 0 bases from J; junction bases left unmatched: 9. Germline V CDR1 and CDR2: PRHDT, FYEKMQ (reference sequence). For the CDR3, the DNA is TGTGCCAGCAGCGGACGACTAGCGGGGGACCTAAGCACAGATACGCAGTATTTT. Translating it yields CASSGRLAGDLSTDTQYF.

The rearrangement links TRBV5-5 to TRBJ1-5; no reliable D call. The V end was cut by 3 bases, the J end by 2 bases, with 15 bases between. The V gene's germline CDR1 is SGHKS and CDR2 YYEKEE (reference sequence). The CDR3 is 16 residues long. CDR3 DNA: TGTGCCAGCAGCTCGGCGGGGTCAGTCCGCAATCAGCCCCAGCATTTT. It translates to CASSSAGSVRNQPQHF.

The genes are TRBV7-2 and TRBJ2-1, with 9 positions matching TRBD2. The V gene end was trimmed by 3 bases and the J gene end by 8 bases; junction bases not matched to a gene: 8. The CDR3 sequence is 15 residues long. Germline V CDR1 and CDR2: SGHTA, FQGNSA. Written as DNA, the CDR3 is TGTGCCAGCAGCTTGGCCGCTAGCGGGGATTATGAGCAGTTCTTC. The encoded protein is CASSLAASGDYEQFF.

This clone was seen a handful of times. The chain recombines TRBV24-1 with TRBJ2-1; D is perhaps TRBD1 (6 bases). V shed 4 bases and J shed 7 bases, with 16 bases lying between them. This CDR3 has 15 residues. The germline V gene encodes CDR1 KGHDR and CDR2 SFDVKD. CDR3 residues: CATSDQMGAVNEQFF. The DNA of the CDR3 is TGTGCCACCAGTGACCAAATGGGGGCGGTGAATGAGCAGTTCTTC.

The chain couples TRBV7-2 to TRBJ1-1, with D unresolved. This CDR3 spans 13 amino acids. Germline-derived CDR1 and CDR2 are SGHTA and FQGNSA. V was pared by 1 base and J by 7 bases, with 10 bases between. In nucleotides, the CDR3 is TGTGCCAGCAGCTTAGTATCGAAGCGTGAAGCTTTCTTT. This sequence encodes CASSLVSKREAFF. The full variable domain, in which reference TRBV7-2 and TRBJ1-1 provide the parts outside the CDR3, is GAGVSQSPSNKVTEKGKDVELRCDPISGHTALYWYRQSLGQGLEFLIYFQGNSAPDKSGLPSDRFSAERTGGSVSTLTIQRTQQEDSAVYLCASSLVSKREAFFGQGTRLTVV.

V is TRBV9 and J is TRBJ2-3; possibly TRBD2 for D (6 bases). Trimming removed 1 base at V and 2 bases at J, with 11 bases between. The CDR3 runs 15 residues. Germline assignment: CDR1 SGDLS and CDR2 YYNGEE. CDR3 DNA: TGTGCCAGCAGCGTACTAGCGCCCTACACAGATACGCAGTATTTT. Residues: CASSVLAPYTDTQYF.

In regard to this clone: One junction end disagrees with the germline gene, perhaps due to a read error. The J gene is TRBJ2-2, the V gene TRBV7-7; D is possibly TRBD2 (7 bases). Germline V gene data show CDR1 as SSHAT and CDR2 as FNYEAQ (reference sequence). This CDR3 contains 15 residues. CDR3 DNA: TGTGCTAGCAGCTTAACGGGGGGCGAGACCGGGGAGCTGTTTTTT. It is translated as CASSLTGGETGELFF.

This clone was counted a single time. The CDR3 sequence: CASRPRQGAAGELFF. CDR3 bases: TGTGCCAGCAGGCCAAGACAGGGTGCCGCCGGGGAGCTGTTTTTT. The chain carries TRBV7-3 and TRBJ2-2; TRBD1 matches 7 bases. The CDR3 has 15 residues. The trim removed 6 bases at V and 6 bases at J, leaving 10 bases unmatched. Germline CDR1 reads SGHTA; CDR2 reads FQGTGA.

The chain couples TRBV14 to TRBJ2-7, with 8 bases aligning to TRBD1. The trim removed 4 bases at V and 2 bases at J, leaving 7 bases unmatched. Germline V lookup: CDR1 SGHDN, CDR2 FVKESK. This CDR3 has 15 residues. For the CDR3, the DNA is TGTGCCAGCAGCCCTATGGGACAGGCTCCCTACGAGCAGTACTTC. Protein: CASSPMGQAPYEQYF.

The chain joins TRBV9 to TRBJ2-1, with unresolved D. Per the germline V gene, CDR1 is SGDLS and CDR2 is YYNGEE. The CDR3 sequence is 14 residues long. V was trimmed by 0 bases and J by 8 bases, leaving 12 bases between them. The CDR3 coding sequence is TGTGCCAGCAGCGTAGATGAGTTACGGGATGAGCAGTTCTTC. It encodes CASSVDELRDEQFF.

This clone was recorded at least ten times. The gene calls are TRBV4-1 and TRBJ1-5; D not resolved. The V end was cut by 3 bases, the J end by 5 bases, with 8 bases between. Germline CDR1 and CDR2: MGHRA and YSYEKL. The CDR3 length is 13 residues. The CDR3 is CASSHGGDQPQHF. Here the CDR3 DNA reads TGCGCCAGCAGCCACGGCGGCGATCAGCCCCAGCATTTT.

The rearrangement joins TRBV6-5 to TRBJ2-6; a weak D match, TRBD2 (5 bases). V shed 0 bases and J shed 0 bases, with 6 bases lying between them. Germline V gene lookup returns CDR1 MNHEY and CDR2 SVGAGI. This CDR3 spans 16 amino acids. The CDR3 spells CASSYSGVSGANVLTF. The CDR3 region has the DNA TGTGCCAGCAGTTACTCCGGGGTCTCTGGGGCCAACGTCCTGACTTTC.

V usage is TRBV6-2 or TRBV6-3 and J usage is TRBJ1-6; 8 bases are a match to TRBD1. Germline V gene lookup returns CDR1 MNHEY and CDR2 SVGEGT. The CDR3 has 16 amino acids. V dropped 4 bases and J dropped 3; count of bases not matched to a gene: 5. In nucleotides, the CDR3 is TGTGCCAGCAGTTGGACAGGGAGAGTCTATAATTCACCCCTCCACTTT. Its protein is CASSWTGRVYNSPLHF.

This chain connects TRBV7-9 to TRBJ1-1; 9 bases match TRBD1. J was trimmed by 2 bases and V by 4 bases; bases with no gene match: 8. This CDR3 contains 16 residues. Germline CDR1 is SEHNR and CDR2 is FQNEAQ (reference sequence). This CDR3 reads CASSSLQGATNTEAFF. Written as DNA, the CDR3 is TGTGCCAGCAGCTCGTTACAGGGGGCAACTAACACTGAAGCTTTCTTT.

J is TRBJ1-2 and V is TRBV14; D may be TRBD1 (5 bases). The CDR3 is 16 residues long. Germline loops: CDR1 SGHDN, CDR2 FVKESK. Trimming left V 1 base short and J 8 bases short, with 20 bases between. CDR3 sequence reads: CASSQAGGARAWGYTF. The CDR3, as DNA: TGTGCCAGCAGCCAAGCAGGTGGGGCTCGAGCCTGGGGCTACACCTTC.

The genes are TRBV18 and TRBJ2-7; D may be TRBD1 (5 bases). This CDR3 spans 13 amino acids. V shed 3 bases and J shed 6 bases, with 12 bases lying between them. The germline CDR1 and CDR2 sequences are KGHSH and LQKENI. CDR3 amino acids: CASSPVGRAEQYF. The CDR3 nucleotides are TGTGCCAGCTCACCTGTTGGCAGGGCCGAGCAGTACTTC.

This rearrangement joins TRBV24-1 to TRBJ2-1, with D perhaps TRBD1 (5 bases). V was clipped by 0 bases and J by 3 bases, with 11 bases between them. The V gene's germline CDR1 is KGHDR and CDR2 SFDVKD. The CDR3 contains 16 residues. The CDR3 sequence: CATSDLMPDSYNEQFF. The CDR3, as DNA: TGTGCCACCAGTGATTTGATGCCCGACAGCTACAATGAGCAGTTCTTC.

This rearrangement joins TRBV12-2 to TRBJ2-2; the table's D call of TRBD2 was not tested on the DNA. TRBV12-2 is given as a pseudogene. The CDR3 contains 17 residues. Here the CDR3 DNA reads TGTGCAAGTCGCTTCCCTGGGAGCGGGGGGGCCGCCGGGGAGCTGTTTTTT. Amino acids: CASRFPGSGGAAGELFF.

V usage is TRBV9 and J usage is TRBJ1-1; 7 bases are shared with TRBD1. The length of the CDR3 is 15 residues. The trim removed 3 bases at V and 3 bases at J, leaving 8 bases unmatched. Germline CDR1 and CDR2: SGDLS and YYNGEE. The CDR3 nucleotides read TGTGCCAGCAGCGAGAAGACAGGGTTGGACACTGAAGCTTTCTTT. It translates to CASSEKTGLDTEAFF.